A single TCR beta chain is shown here with its context. TCRdb's table, derived via immunoSEQ multiplex PCR, lists solely in-frame clones and lacks some. This table holds tens of thousands of clones, 75% to 90% found once. This record comes from a study of PD-L1 blockade in urothelial cancer. The time point is: pretreatment peripheral blood. The CDR3 is 14 residues long. Deletions cut 4 bases from V and 1 base from J, with 12 bases between. Germline assignment: CDR1 SGHRS and CDR2 YFSETQ. The source is a man between 65 and 85 years old with urothelial cancer. Sequences were derived from PBMCs, sampled around atezolizumab (anti-PD-L1) treatment. The chain joins TRBV5-1 to TRBJ2-7, with D perhaps TRBD1 (6 bases). The chain's CDR3 is CASSAGDMSYEQYF. Written as DNA, the CDR3 is TGCGCCAGCAGCGCTGGGGACATGTCCTACGAGCAGTACTTC.